Shown below are 23 T cell receptor beta chains from a single sample sequenced in a study of cytomegalovirus exposure and HLA in healthy donors. The PCR ran on 60 Vbeta and 13 Jbeta primers. Repertoires were generated with immunoSEQ multiplex PCR, while TCRdb's copy carries only in-frame clones and drops some. The sample includes over 150,000 clones, 80% to 90% seen only once; the top ten take approximately 11%. Specimen: PBMCs. The receptors were gathered from a man in his forties or fifties in good health and CMV-seropositive.

The V and J genes are TRBV7-2 and TRBJ1-2; possibly TRBD1 for D (6 bases). Germline CDR1 is SGHTA and CDR2 is FQGNSA. The CDR3 is 18 residues long. Trimming cost V 5 bases and J 0 bases, with 22 bases left between them. As DNA, the CDR3 is TGTGCCAGCAGCCTAAAAGGCCGCAGACAGGCAGCTAACTATGGCTACACCTTC. Its protein product is CASSLKGRRQAANYGYTF. Full variable domain (missing parts from reference TRBV7-2 and TRBJ1-2): GAGVSQSPSNKVTEKGKDVELRCDPISGHTALYWYRQSLGQGLEFLIYFQGNSAPDKSGLPSDRFSAERTGGSVSTLTIQRTQQEDSAVYLCASSLKGRRQAANYGYTFGSGTRLTVV.

The chain links TRBV7-2 to TRBJ2-3; no definite D call. Germline-derived CDR1 and CDR2 are SGHTA and FQGNSA. Trimming took 5 bases from V and 6 from J, leaving 12 bases between them. The CDR3 spans 13 residues. CDR3 bases: TGTGCCAGCAGCGAAGTCCCCAGGGATACGCAGTATTTT. Translated, it gives CASSEVPRDTQYF.

The rearrangement uses TRBV5-4 and TRBJ2-5; the D gene is possibly TRBD2 (6 bases). There are 14 residues in the CDR3. Trimming cost V 3 bases and J 3 bases, with 12 bases left between them. In germline, CDR1 is SGHNT, CDR2 YYREEE (reference sequence). CDR3: CASSSFGGKETQYF. CDR3 DNA: TGTGCCAGCAGCTCATTCGGGGGAAAAGAGACCCAGTACTTC.

This clone appeared once. The chain uses TRBV27 and TRBJ2-5; D perhaps matches TRBD1 (6 bases). The J call could be wrong; TRBJ2-7 is a better fit for the DNA end. Germline V gene lookup returns CDR1 MNHEY and CDR2 SMNVEV (reference sequence). The CDR3 runs to 12 residues. In DNA form, the CDR3 reads TGTGCCAGTAGGGACAACTCCTACGAGCAGTACTTC. It encodes CASRDNSYEQYF.

At least ten counts were recorded for this clone. The chain links TRBV19 to TRBJ1-4, with TRBD1 as a possible D gene (5 bases). With 5 bases removed from V and 12 bases from J, the gap between germline ends came to 22 bases. This CDR3 is 15 amino acids long. CDR1 is LNHDA and CDR2 is SQIVND in the germline V gene (reference sequence). The CDR3: CASSPRTDLRGELFF. The CDR3 DNA is TGTGCCAGTAGTCCCAGGACGGATCTACGGGGGGAACTGTTTTTT.

The chain links TRBV29-1 to TRBJ1-1; 9 bases align to TRBD1. Germline assignment: CDR1 SQVTM and CDR2 ANQGSEA. The CDR3 totals 14 residues. J was trimmed by 4 bases and V by 6 bases; bases with no gene match: 9. The CDR3 reads CSVVSGTGSTEAFF. The CDR3 DNA follows: TGCAGCGTCGTCTCCGGGACAGGGTCCACTGAAGCTTTCTTT.

This chain joins TRBV19 and TRBJ1-5; 8 bases agree with TRBD1. In germline, CDR1 is LNHDA, CDR2 SQIVND (reference sequence). V shed 5 bases and J 7 bases; nucleotides not matched to a gene: 4. This CDR3 is 13 amino acids long. CDR3 sequence reads: CASSEGQEQPQHF. CDR3 sequence (DNA): TGTGCCAGTAGTGAGGGACAGGAACAGCCCCAGCATTTT. Together with reference TRBV19 and TRBJ1-5, the CDR3 gives the full variable domain: DGGITQSPKYLFRKEGQNVTLSCEQNLNHDAMYWYRQDPGQGLRLIYYSQIVNDFQKGDIAEGYSVSREKKESFPLTVTSAQKNPTAFYLCASSEGQEQPQHFGDGTRLSIL.

This clone appeared once. The chain links TRBV11-1 to TRBJ2-5; TRBD1 agrees at 7 bases. The germline gives CDR1 SGHAT, CDR2 FQDESV (reference sequence). The CDR3 spans 14 residues. J was trimmed by 5 bases and V by 3 bases; bases with no gene match: 6. CDR3 nucleotide sequence: TGTGCCAGCAGCTTGACAGGGATTACCGAGACCCAGTACTTC. Encoded protein: CASSLTGITETQYF.

The chain links TRBV9 to TRBJ2-1, with TRBD2 identical over 13 bases. Trimming took 3 bases from V and 7 from J; bases not matched to a gene: 4. The length of the CDR3 is 15 residues. CDR1 and CDR2 from the germline V gene are SGDLS and YYNGEE. The CDR3 region has the DNA TGTGCCAGCAGCGCCCGACTAGCGGGGGGTAATGAGCAGTTCTTC. Protein product: CASSARLAGGNEQFF.

V gene TRBV23-1 combines with J gene TRBJ2-7; D may be TRBD1 (5 bases). TRBV23-1 is flagged as an ORF with uncertain function. This CDR3 region has 15 residues. Trimming took off 4 bases at V and 3 bases at J, with 16 bases between the two ends. For the CDR3, the DNA is TGCGCCAGCAGTCGGGGCCCGGCTCGGCACTACGAGCAGTACTTC. Translating it yields CASSRGPARHYEQYF.

CDR3 DNA sequence: TGTGCCAGCAGTCCGGGGATTGACACTAGCTCCTACAATGAGCAGTTCTTC. This codes for CASSPGIDTSSYNEQFF. This chain joins TRBV2 and TRBJ2-1; perhaps TRBD2 as D (5 bases). The CDR3 sequence is 17 residues long. V was shortened by 5 bases and J by 0 bases, with 17 bases between the two germline ends. CDR1 and CDR2 from the germline V gene are SNHLY and FYNNEI.

This chain uses TRBV7-9 with TRBJ1-1, with 8 positions matching TRBD1. With 5 bases clipped from V and 4 bases from J, the junction kept 3 bases outside the gene matches. Germline V lookup: CDR1 SEHNR, CDR2 FQNEAQ (reference sequence). This CDR3 is built from 13 residues. As DNA, the CDR3 is TGTGCCAGCAGCCGGACAGGGAGCACTGAAGCTTTCTTT. Translated: CASSRTGSTEAFF.

The V and J genes are TRBV6-1 and TRBJ2-1, with D tentatively TRBD1 (6 bases). Germline V gives CDR1 MNHNS, CDR2 SASEGT. V was cut by 5 bases and J by 4 bases, with 15 bases left in between. The CDR3 runs to 15 residues. The CDR3 here is CASSPDSLLYNEQFF. CDR3 coding DNA: TGTGCCAGCAGTCCGGACAGCCTCCTTTACAATGAGCAGTTCTTC.

The genes are TRBV30 and TRBJ1-5, with D hard to call. Trimming removed 2 bases at V and 4 bases at J, with 6 bases between. This CDR3 spans 12 amino acids. In germline, CDR1 is GTSNPN, CDR2 SVGIG (reference sequence). The CDR3 DNA reads TGTGCCTGGAGTAAGAGAAATCAGCCCCAGCATTTT. This sequence encodes CAWSKRNQPQHF. Variable domain in full (rest from reference TRBV30 and TRBJ1-5): SQTIHQWPATLVQPVGSPLSLECTVEGTSNPNLYWYRQAAGRGLQLLFYSVGIGQISSEVPQNLSASRPQDRQFILSSKKLLLSDSGFYLCAWSKRNQPQHFGDGTRLSIL.

This chain connects TRBV7-2 to TRBJ2-1; perhaps TRBD2 as D (5 bases). Deletions cut 5 bases from V and 0 bases from J, with 11 bases between. This CDR3 region has 15 residues. Germline-derived CDR1 and CDR2 are SGHTA and FQGNSA. The CDR3 protein is CASSKDWGSYNEQFF. For the CDR3, the DNA is TGTGCCAGCAGCAAGGACTGGGGCTCCTACAATGAGCAGTTCTTC.

V usage is TRBV29-1 and J usage is TRBJ2-3, with unresolved D. Trimming shortened V by 7 bases and J by 1 base, and 15 bases separated the two germline ends. Germline-derived CDR1 and CDR2 are SQVTM and ANQGSEA. The CDR3 extends over 14 amino acids. Written as DNA, the CDR3 is TGCAGCGCCCGGAATGGAGTTGGCACAGATACGCAGTATTTT. Its protein product is CSARNGVGTDTQYF.

V gene TRBV11-1 combines with J gene TRBJ2-2; D is perhaps TRBD2 (6 bases). Trimming removed 5 bases at V and 3 bases at J, with 10 bases between. Germline assignment: CDR1 SGHAT and CDR2 FQDESV (reference sequence). The length of the CDR3 is 14 residues. The CDR3 coding sequence is TGTGCCAGCAGCCGGGACTTACACACCGGGGAGCTGTTTTTT. Its protein product is CASSRDLHTGELFF.

J is TRBJ2-1 and V is TRBV5-6, with D possibly being TRBD2 (6 bases). Trimming left V 3 bases short and J 9 bases short, with 10 bases between. The CDR3 spans 12 residues. Germline lookup yields CDR1 SGHDT and CDR2 YYEEEE. CDR3 bases: TGTGCCAGCAGCTCCATGGGAGGTGAGCAGTTCTTC. It translates to CASSSMGGEQFF.

The gene calls are TRBV9 and TRBJ2-1; 8 bases fit TRBD2. The V and J ends lost 0 bases and 6 bases, in that order; junction bases with no gene match: 8. Germline assignment: CDR1 SGDLS and CDR2 YYNGEE. The CDR3 runs 16 residues. The CDR3 sequence: CASSVEPAGALNEQFF. The CDR3 bases are TGTGCCAGCAGCGTAGAGCCAGCGGGGGCCCTCAATGAGCAGTTCTTC.

The V call is TRBV25-1, the J call TRBJ2-3; D is possibly TRBD2 (6 bases). CDR3 length: 16 amino acids. Germline V gene data show CDR1 as MGHDK and CDR2 as SYGVNS. V was shortened by 3 bases and J by 3 bases, with 16 bases between the two germline ends. For the CDR3, the DNA is TGTGCCAGCAGTGATCCCCACTTCCTAGCGACAGATACGCAGTATTTT. This gives the protein CASSDPHFLATDTQYF. The full variable domain, in which reference TRBV25-1 and TRBJ2-3 provide the parts outside the CDR3, is EADIYQTPRYLVIGTGKKITLECSQTMGHDKMYWYQQDPGMELHLIHYSYGVNSTEKGDLSSESTVSRIRTEHFPLTLESARPSHTSQYLCASSDPHFLATDTQYFGPGTRLTVL.

This clone was recorded once. The J gene is TRBJ2-3, the V gene TRBV9; 7 nucleotides agree with TRBD2. CDR3 length: 15 amino acids. Germline CDR1 SGDLS, CDR2 YYNGEE. V shed 2 bases and J 0 bases; nucleotides not matched to a gene: 3. CDR3 nucleotides: TGTGCCAGCAGCGTTCTAGCGGCTAGCACAGATACGCAGTATTTT. It codes for CASSVLAASTDTQYF.

CDR3 loop: CASSHGGAADTQYF. The CDR3 bases are TGCGCCAGCAGCCACGGGGGGGCAGCGGATACGCAGTATTTT. The V gene is TRBV4-1, the J gene TRBJ2-3; TRBD2 matches at 8 bases. CDR3 length equals 14 residues. Trimming cost V 3 bases and J 6 bases; bases outside gene matches: 5. The germline V gene has CDR1 MGHRA and CDR2 YSYEKL.

The chain is built from TRBV18 and TRBJ2-1, with no clear D. CDR1 and CDR2 (germline): KGHSH, LQKENI. This CDR3 spans 13 amino acids. V shed 3 bases and J shed 3 bases, with 6 bases lying between them. Here the CDR3 reads CASSPGNYNEQFF. The DNA of the CDR3 is TGTGCCAGCTCACCGGGCAACTACAATGAGCAGTTCTTC.